Presented here are 24 T cell receptor beta chains from one specimen sequenced in a study of shared clonotypes between healthy human individuals. The protocol was immunoSEQ multiplex PCR, while the TCRdb copy is restricted to in-frame clones and leaves out a portion. The sample lists around 1.1 million clones, approximately 80% seen once, with roughly 0.83% in the top ten. Sequenced: memory CD4+ T cells from PBMCs. Subset defined: CD45RA-negative fraction. The receptors were sampled from a man younger than 35 in good health. Some clones in this sample may be carry-over from other donors' samples.

The CDR3 protein is CASRSFGTDTQYF. The DNA of the CDR3 is TGTGCCAGCAGATCATTTGGTACAGATACGCAGTATTTT. The chain links TRBV5-4 to TRBJ2-3; D ambiguous. This CDR3 has 13 amino acids. Germline CDR1 and CDR2: SGHNT and YYREEE (reference sequence). V lost 5 bases, J lost 3 bases, and 10 bases lay in between.

Only a few counts were recorded for this clone. The V gene is TRBV4-1, the J gene TRBJ1-5; D may be TRBD1 (5 bases). CDR3 length: 14 residues. V lost 0 bases, J lost 4 bases, and 7 bases lay in between. Germline-derived CDR1 and CDR2 are MGHRA and YSYEKL. The CDR3 loop is CASSQDGGNQPQHF. The CDR3 nucleotides read TGCGCCAGCAGCCAAGATGGGGGGAATCAGCCCCAGCATTTT.

The DNA for the CDR3 is TGTGCCAGCATTACAAACCGAGGTGGCTACACCTTC. Protein: CASITNRGGYTF. The chain uses TRBV28 and TRBJ1-2; D call uncertain. The CDR3 totals 12 residues. V gave up 7 bases and J gave up 7 bases, with 13 bases separating them. CDR1 is MDHEN, CDR2 SYDVKM, per germline.

The chain links TRBV27 to TRBJ2-1; 11 bases are a match to TRBD2. Losses at the gene ends were 3 bases for V and 4 bases for J; bases not matched to a gene: 20. The CDR3 has 21 amino acids. Germline V gene lookup returns CDR1 MNHEY and CDR2 SMNVEV (reference sequence). CDR3 in amino acids: CASSFRATGKTSGKSYNEQFF. The DNA for the CDR3 is TGTGCCAGCAGTTTCCGAGCGACTGGGAAGACTAGCGGGAAGAGTTACAATGAGCAGTTCTTC.

The chain couples TRBV2 to TRBJ2-5, with D tentatively TRBD2 (6 bases). V gave up 0 bases and J gave up 7 bases, with 6 bases separating them. CDR1 and CDR2 from the germline V gene are SNHLY and FYNNEI. CDR3 size: 12 residues. The CDR3 sequence: CASSEARGTQYF. In nucleotides, the CDR3 is TGTGCCAGCAGTGAAGCGCGGGGGACCCAGTACTTC.

This rearrangement joins TRBV19 to TRBJ2-1, with D perhaps matching TRBD2 (5 bases). The CDR3 consists of 16 residues. Germline CDR1 is LNHDA and CDR2 is SQIVND (reference sequence). V shed 4 bases and J shed 0 bases, with 13 bases lying between them. The CDR3 DNA follows: TGTGCCAGTAGTACCCGGACTGCAAGCTCCTACAATGAGCAGTTCTTC. It translates to CASSTRTASSYNEQFF. Together with reference TRBV19 and TRBJ2-1, the CDR3 gives the full variable domain: DGGITQSPKYLFRKEGQNVTLSCEQNLNHDAMYWYRQDPGQGLRLIYYSQIVNDFQKGDIAEGYSVSREKKESFPLTVTSAQKNPTAFYLCASSTRTASSYNEQFFGPGTRLTVL.

The chain joins TRBV7-8 to TRBJ2-2, with D tentatively TRBD1 (5 bases). Germline V gene sequence: CDR1 SGHVS, CDR2 FQNEAQ. The CDR3 consists of 16 residues. V was cut by 5 bases and J by 1 base, with 14 bases left in between. The CDR3 reads CASSPGARGNTGELFF. CDR3 coding DNA: TGTGCCAGCAGCCCTGGGGCAAGGGGGAACACCGGGGAGCTGTTTTTT.

Comment on this clone: The same CDR3 also results from other DNA sequences found in this sample. V and J are TRBV5-1 and TRBJ2-5, with a tentative D call TRBD1 (6 bases). Germline loops: CDR1 SGHRS, CDR2 YFSETQ. There are 15 residues in the CDR3. Between the trimmed V and J ends, which lost 0 bases and 2 bases, there was a span of 11 bases. The CDR3 reads CASSLAGTTQETQYF. CDR3 sequence (DNA): TGCGCCAGCAGCTTGGCCGGGACAACTCAAGAGACCCAGTACTTC.

The chain recombines TRBV28 with TRBJ1-2; D is unclear. V was trimmed by 6 bases and J by 7 bases, leaving 15 bases between them. CDR3 length equals 13 residues. Germline CDR1 MDHEN, CDR2 SYDVKM. CDR3 sequence (DNA): TGTGCCAGCAGGAGGGATGCCGGGTTTGGCTACACCTTC. Its protein product is CASRRDAGFGYTF.

The chain combines TRBV7-8 with TRBJ2-1; a possible D gene is TRBD2 (7 bases). V lost 5 bases and J lost 10, with 9 bases in between. The CDR3 covers 11 residues. CDR1 and CDR2 from the germline V gene are SGHVS and FQNEAQ. CDR3 DNA: TGTGCCAGCAGCGAGGGGGGGGAGCAGTTCTTC. Its protein is CASSEGGEQFF.

V usage is TRBV2 and J usage is TRBJ2-7; 15 bases agree with TRBD2. The germline V gene has CDR1 SNHLY and CDR2 FYNNEI. Trimming cost V 4 bases and J 3 bases; bases outside gene matches: 1. This CDR3 has 15 amino acids. CDR3 sequence reads: CASSAGLAGGYEQYF. CDR3 in DNA: TGTGCCAGCAGTGCGGGACTAGCGGGAGGCTACGAGCAGTACTTC.

This clone was seen only a few times. V usage is TRBV28 and J usage is TRBJ2-7; D may be TRBD1 (5 bases). Per germline, CDR1 MDHEN and CDR2 SYDVKM. The CDR3 totals 12 residues. The V end lost 1 base, the J end lost 9 bases, and 10 bases lay between the germline ends. The chain's CDR3 is CASSLSGYGQYF. CDR3 bases: TGTGCCAGCAGTTTATCAGGGTATGGGCAGTACTTC.

In the case of this clone: A much larger clone is a single base away; this may be a read error. Within the sample, other DNA sequences also encode this same CDR3. The genes are TRBV27 and TRBJ1-1, with no clear D. This CDR3 has 13 residues. Germline assignment: CDR1 MNHEY and CDR2 SMNVEV (reference sequence). V lost 3 bases and J 1 base, leaving 6 bases between the germline ends. CDR3 DNA sequence: TGTGCCAGCAGTTTGAATAGGAACACTGAAGCTTTCTTT. Translation: CASSLNRNTEAFF.

The J gene is TRBJ2-3, the V gene TRBV7-3; 8 bases agree with TRBD2. The CDR3 contains 14 residues. The V and J ends lost 5 bases and 2 bases, in that order; junction bases with no gene match: 3. Germline V gene lookup returns CDR1 SGHTA and CDR2 FQGTGA. CDR3 nucleotides: TGTGCCAGCAGCCCAGCGGGGGTCACAGATACGCAGTATTTT. Amino acids: CASSPAGVTDTQYF.

Comments on this clone: Given a far larger clone just one base away, this is likely a sequencing read error. Other DNA sequences in the sample encode the same CDR3. The rearrangement joins TRBV6-6 to TRBJ2-5; D is unresolved. Germline V lookup: CDR1 MNHNY, CDR2 SVGAGI (reference sequence). The CDR3 consists of 11 residues. Between the trimmed V and J ends, which lost 4 bases and 2 bases, there was a span of 2 bases. The CDR3 DNA follows: TGTGCCAGCAGTTTACAAGAGACCCAGTACTTC. Protein sequence: CASSLQETQYF.

The rearrangement joins TRBV11-2 to TRBJ2-7; D possibly uses TRBD1 or TRBD2 (5 bases each). The V gene lost 5 bases and the J gene lost 6 bases, with 17 bases spanning the gap. The CDR3 contains 14 residues. Germline V gene lookup returns CDR1 SGHAT and CDR2 FQNNGV. CDR3 nucleotides: TGTGCCAGCAGCCCCGGGACGGAGTCTGCCGAGCAGTACTTC. Translated, it gives CASSPGTESAEQYF.

The J gene is TRBJ2-7, the V gene TRBV18, with 9 bases identical to TRBD1. With 1 base clipped from V and 7 bases from J, the junction kept 5 bases outside the gene matches. This CDR3 contains 14 residues. Germline CDR1 reads KGHSH; CDR2 reads LQKENI. CDR3 region: CASSPRGTGWEQYF. DNA for the CDR3: TGTGCCAGCTCACCACGGGGGACAGGGTGGGAGCAGTACTTC. The whole variable domain, remainder taken from reference TRBV18 and TRBJ2-7, is NAGVMQNPRHLVRRRGQEARLRCSPMKGHSHVYWYRQLPEEGLKFMVYLQKENIIDESGMPKERFSAEFPKEGPSILRIQQVVRGDSAAYFCASSPRGTGWEQYFGPGTRLTVT.

The genes are TRBV5-1 and TRBJ2-3, with 8 bases matching TRBD1. Germline CDR1 reads SGHRS; CDR2 reads YFSETQ. CDR3 length equals 13 residues. The V segment lost 5 bases and the J segment 1 base; nucleotides outside the gene matches: 0. The DNA of the CDR3 is TGCGCCAGCAGGGGACAGGGCACAGATACGCAGTATTTT. Translated, it gives CASRGQGTDTQYF. Full variable domain (remainder filled in from reference TRBV5-1 and TRBJ2-3): KAGVTQTPRYLIKTRGQQVTLSCSPISGHRSVSWYQQTPGQGLQFLFEYFSETQRNKGNFPGRFSGRQFSNSRSEMNVSTLELGDSALYLCASRGQGTDTQYFGPGTRLTVL.

This clone was counted only a few times. This chain joins TRBV7-3 and TRBJ2-3; tentatively, D is TRBD1 or TRBD2 (5 bases each). Per germline, CDR1 SGHTA and CDR2 FQGTGA. V shed 4 bases and J shed 4 bases, with 9 bases lying between them. The CDR3 totals 13 residues. The CDR3 DNA is TGTGCCAGCAGCTACCAGGGAGCAGATACGCAGTATTTT. This gives the protein CASSYQGADTQYF. The entire variable domain, with the rest obtained from reference TRBV7-3 and TRBJ2-3, is as follows: GAGVSQTPSNKVTEKGKYVELRCDPISGHTALYWYRQSLGQGPEFLIYFQGTGAADDSGLPNDRFFAVRPEGSVSTLKIQRTERGDSAVYLCASSYQGADTQYFGPGTRLTVL.

The chain uses TRBV15 and TRBJ1-5; the D gene is possibly TRBD1 (5 bases). Germline values: CDR1 LNHNV, CDR2 YYDKDF (reference sequence). The CDR3 is made up of 15 amino acids. The germline V and J ends were trimmed by 5 bases and 3 bases, with 14 bases remaining between them. The CDR3 DNA follows: TGTGCCACCAGCCCGCTGGGACTCGTCAATCAGCCCCAGCATTTT. Translated, it gives CATSPLGLVNQPQHF.

The rearrangement joins TRBV20-1 to TRBJ2-1, with D perhaps matching TRBD2 (5 bases). Trimming removed 7 bases from V and 9 bases from J, with 13 bases in between. The CDR3 is 11 residues long. Germline CDR1 reads DFQATT; CDR2 reads SNEGSKA (reference sequence). The CDR3 nucleotides read TGCAGTGGGGCGAGGGAAGGTGAGCAGTTCTTC. Translating gives CSGAREGEQFF.

Comment on this clone: It may be a read error: a sequence one base away is much more abundant. This sample also contains other DNA sequences that code for the same CDR3. The CDR3 loop reads CAWSVWGTGELFF. CDR3 sequence (DNA): TGTGCCTGGAGTGTTTGGGGAACCGGGGAGCTGTTTTTT. This rearrangement joins TRBV30 to TRBJ2-2; D gene ambiguous. This CDR3 spans 13 amino acids. CDR1 and CDR2 (germline): GTSNPN, SVGIG (reference sequence). V was shortened by 0 bases and J by 5 bases, with 7 bases between the two germline ends.

The chain is built from TRBV4-3 and TRBJ2-3; 10 bases agree with TRBD2. This CDR3 region has 18 residues. Germline V CDR1 and CDR2: LGHNA, YSLEER. V shed 1 base, J shed 3 bases, and the junction held 10 bases outside the gene matches. CDR3 nucleotides: TGCGCCAGCAGCCAAGTCTGGGCTAGCGGGAGTCGGACAGATACGCAGTATTTT. It yields the protein CASSQVWASGSRTDTQYF.

The chain joins TRBV7-9 to TRBJ1-2; 9 bases line up with TRBD1. The CDR3 totals 18 residues. The junction had 17 bases not matched to a gene; V was cut back by 5 bases and J by 4 bases. Per the germline V gene, CDR1 is SEHNR and CDR2 is FQNEAQ (reference sequence). DNA of the CDR3: TGTGCCAGCAGCCCGAAGGGGGGTTGGACAGGGGAAGGCTATGGCTACACCTTC. Translated: CASSPKGGWTGEGYGYTF.